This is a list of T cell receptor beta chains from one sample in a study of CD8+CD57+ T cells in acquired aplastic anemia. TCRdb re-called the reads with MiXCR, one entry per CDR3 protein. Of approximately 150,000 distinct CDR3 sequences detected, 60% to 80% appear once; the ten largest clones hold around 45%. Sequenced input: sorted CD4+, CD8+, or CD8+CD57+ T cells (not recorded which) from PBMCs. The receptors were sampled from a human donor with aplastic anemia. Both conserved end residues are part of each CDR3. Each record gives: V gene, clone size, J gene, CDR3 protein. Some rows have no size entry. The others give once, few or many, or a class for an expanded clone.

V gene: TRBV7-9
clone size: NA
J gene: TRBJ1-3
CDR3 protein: CASSLIHGNTIYF

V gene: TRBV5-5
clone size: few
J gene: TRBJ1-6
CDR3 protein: CASSLEATGNSPLHF

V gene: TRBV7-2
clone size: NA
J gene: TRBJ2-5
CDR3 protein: CASSLPEGVETQYF

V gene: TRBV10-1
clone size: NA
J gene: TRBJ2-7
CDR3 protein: CARGGGYEQYF

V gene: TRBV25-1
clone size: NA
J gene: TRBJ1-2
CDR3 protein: CASSEWEAPLYGYTF

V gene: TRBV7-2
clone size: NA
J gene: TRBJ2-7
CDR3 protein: CASSRKTGYEQYF

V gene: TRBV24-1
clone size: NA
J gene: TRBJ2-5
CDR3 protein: CATSDLTSGGAGETQYF

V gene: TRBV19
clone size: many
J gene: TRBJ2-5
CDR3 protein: CASSIGTEEETQYF

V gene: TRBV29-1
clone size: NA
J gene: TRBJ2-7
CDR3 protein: CSVPRWVGEQYF

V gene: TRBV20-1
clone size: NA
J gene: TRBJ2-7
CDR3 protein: CSARVPASEQYF

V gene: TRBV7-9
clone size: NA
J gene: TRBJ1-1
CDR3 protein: CASSLVGMRNTEAFF

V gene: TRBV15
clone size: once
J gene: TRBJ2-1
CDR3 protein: CATSRDAGVSSYNEQFF

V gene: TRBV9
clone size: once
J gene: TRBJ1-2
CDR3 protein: CASSVEGYGYTF

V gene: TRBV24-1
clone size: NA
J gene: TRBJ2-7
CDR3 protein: CATSDGPYEQYF

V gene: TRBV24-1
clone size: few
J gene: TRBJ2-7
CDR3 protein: CATSDQRTHEQYF

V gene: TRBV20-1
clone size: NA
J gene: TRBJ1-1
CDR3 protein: CSATDRVDFF

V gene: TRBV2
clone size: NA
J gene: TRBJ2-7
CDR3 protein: CASRDSVEVAYEQYF

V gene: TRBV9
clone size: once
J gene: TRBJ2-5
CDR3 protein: CASSFGLDGETQYF

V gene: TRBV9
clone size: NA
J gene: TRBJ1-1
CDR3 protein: CASSRGPTSEAFF

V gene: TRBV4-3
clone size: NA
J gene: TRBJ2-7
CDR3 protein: CASSQYGGAYEQYF

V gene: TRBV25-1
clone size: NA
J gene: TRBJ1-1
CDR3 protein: CASSELIGGNTEAFF

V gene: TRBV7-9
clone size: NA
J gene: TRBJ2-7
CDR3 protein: CASSRDRVGEQYF

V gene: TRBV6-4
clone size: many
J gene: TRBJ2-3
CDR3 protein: CASSAASGRSDTQYF

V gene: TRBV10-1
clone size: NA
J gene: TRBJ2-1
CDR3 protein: CASSDNNEQFF

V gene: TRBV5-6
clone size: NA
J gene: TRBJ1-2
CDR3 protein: CASSSDGQYGYTF

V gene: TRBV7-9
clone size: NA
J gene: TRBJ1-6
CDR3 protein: CASSPPRDRDNSPLHF

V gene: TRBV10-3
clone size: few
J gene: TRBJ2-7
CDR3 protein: CAISGTGGSYEQYF

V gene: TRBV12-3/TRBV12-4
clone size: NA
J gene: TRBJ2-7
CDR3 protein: CASSFVIYEQYF

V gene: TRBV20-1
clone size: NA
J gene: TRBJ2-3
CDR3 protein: CSALPTVDTQYF

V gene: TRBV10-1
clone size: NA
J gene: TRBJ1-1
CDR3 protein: CASSVAGEEGTEAFF

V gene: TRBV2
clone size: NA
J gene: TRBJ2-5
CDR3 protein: CASSGLRGETQYF